This T cell receptor beta chain is drawn from a study of shared clonotypes between healthy human individuals. Study as a whole: Sampling drew on donors who were two women and three men aged 18 to 49.

This clone was seen more than once but under ten times. What it binds is not known. Trimming pared 10 bases from V and 6 bases from J, leaving 13 bases between. CDR3 length: 11 amino acids. CDR1 and CDR2 from the germline V gene are MDHEN and SYDVKM. The data were produced by immunoSEQ multiplex PCR, yet TCRdb's version contains in-frame clones alone and is incomplete. The table lists hundreds of thousands of clones, about 74% of them singletons. Only Caucasian adults living in Nashville, Tennessee made up the donor group. Findings and caveats of the study: Among donors, clonotype sharing was expected to be affected by sequencing depth. Shared clonotypes across all four donors exceeded non-shared ones in generation probability.

The rearrangement links TRBV28 to TRBJ2-7; weak D call: TRBD2 (5 bases). The sequenced material came from memory CD4+ T cells sorted from blood. The subset was: CD45RA-negative fraction. The receptor was derived from a woman in her 30s in good health. The CDR3: CAIKRVSEQYF. DNA for the CDR3: TGTGCCATTAAGAGGGTCTCCGAGCAGTACTTC.